One sample yielded the 11 T cell receptor beta chains listed below, sequenced in a study of beta chain features in type 1 diabetes. Findings and limits, study-wide: The study found moderately but significantly shorter TCRB CDR3s in all four CD4+ subsets of Type 1 diabetes patients.

Antigen specificity for these receptors is unknown. As every portion of the isolated RNA was reverse transcribed, the sequencing read expressed TCRB transcripts. Assay used: immunoSEQ multiplex PCR; TCRdb lists only in-frame clones, some missing. The data contain 500,000 to 800,000 clones, 9.5% to 15% of them singletons. Sequencing was done on a sample of naive CD4+ T cells from blood. The receptor set was obtained from a man aged 25-40 years with type 1 diabetes.

Only a few counts were recorded for this clone. The V gene is TRBV6-5, the J gene TRBJ1-2; D is uncertain. Per the germline V gene, CDR1 is MNHEY and CDR2 is SVGAGI. V was pared by 5 bases and J by 8 bases, with 12 bases between. The CDR3 totals 12 residues. CDR3 DNA sequence: TGTGCCAGCAGTGAAGCAGCTATGGGCTACACCTTC. Translated: CASSEAAMGYTF.

V gene TRBV27 combines with J gene TRBJ2-7, with 7 bases fitting TRBD2. The V gene's germline CDR1 is MNHEY and CDR2 SMNVEV (reference sequence). The CDR3 is 14 residues long. J gave up 7 bases and V 3 bases, and 9 bases lay outside the gene matches. CDR3 region: CASSLREGKYEQYF. The DNA for the CDR3 is TGTGCCAGCAGTTTGAGGGAGGGGAAGTATGAGCAGTACTTC.

This chain uses TRBV7-9 with TRBJ1-2, with 8 bases aligning to TRBD1. There are 13 residues in the CDR3. Germline V gene data show CDR1 as SEHNR and CDR2 as FQNEAQ (reference sequence). V lost 9 bases to trimming and J lost 7 bases; unmatched junction nucleotides: 10. CDR3 amino acids: CASSQGAASGYTF. The CDR3 coding sequence is TGTGCCAGTAGTCAGGGGGCGGCTAGTGGCTACACCTTC.

CDR3 loop: CASRRTAIGEQYF. The CDR3 coding sequence is TGTGCCAGCAGGCGGACAGCCATAGGGGAGCAGTACTTC. The V gene is TRBV27, the J gene TRBJ2-7; TRBD1 is a possible D gene (6 bases). The V and J ends lost 6 bases and 7 bases respectively, with 16 bases between them. The CDR3 extends over 13 amino acids. The V gene's germline CDR1 is MNHEY and CDR2 SMNVEV (reference sequence).

This clone was seen a few times. The genes are TRBV20-1 and TRBJ2-5; D is perhaps TRBD2 (6 bases). Germline loops: CDR1 DFQATT, CDR2 SNEGSKA (reference sequence). V lost 7 bases, J lost 4 bases, and 10 bases lay in between. The CDR3 is 11 residues long. The CDR3 sequence: CSVGGLETQYF. In nucleotides, the CDR3 is TGCAGTGTTGGGGGACTAGAGACCCAGTACTTC.

The CDR3: CASSLKGQETQYF. The CDR3 DNA is TGTGCCAGCAGCTTAAAGGGCCAAGAGACCCAGTACTTC. The rearrangement joins TRBV5-6 to TRBJ2-5; D gene unclear. V was shortened by 2 bases and J by 1 base, with 6 bases between the two germline ends. Germline values: CDR1 SGHDT, CDR2 YYEEEE. The CDR3 length is 13 residues.

The chain joins TRBV7-8 to TRBJ1-2; unclear D gene. The germline V gene has CDR1 SGHVS and CDR2 FQNEAQ. The CDR3 contains 14 residues. The V end was cut by 5 bases, the J end by 4 bases, with 14 bases between. In DNA, the CDR3 is TGTGCCAGCAGCCTGTACATCAATGGCTATGGCTACACCTTC. Translating it yields CASSLYINGYGYTF.

This sequence joins TRBV2 and TRBJ1-6, with D possibly matching TRBD1 (6 bases). Germline V gene sequence: CDR1 SNHLY, CDR2 FYNNEI. Trimming left V 6 bases short and J 0 bases short, with 9 bases between. CDR3 length: 15 residues. For the CDR3, the DNA is TGTGCCAGCAGGGACAGAAGCTCCTATAATTCACCCCTCCACTTT. Translation gives CASRDRSSYNSPLHF.

This clone was detected a few times. CDR3 region: CASSQGVGYTLSYEQYF. In nucleotides, the CDR3 is TGTGCCAGCAGCCAAGGCGTAGGATATACCTTATCCTACGAGCAGTACTTC. This chain links TRBV7-2 with TRBJ2-7; D ambiguous. Germline CDR1 is SGHTA and CDR2 is FQGNSA. Trimming left V 5 bases short and J 1 base short, with 21 bases between. The CDR3 sequence is 17 residues long.

This clone was recorded a few times. The V and J genes are TRBV7-6 and TRBJ2-5; D remains unclear. Germline V gene data show CDR1 as SGHVS and CDR2 as FNYEAQ. Between the trimmed V and J ends, which lost 5 bases and 1 base, there was a span of 8 bases. CDR3 size: 13 residues. This chain's CDR3 is CASSTPIQETQYF. The CDR3 coding sequence is TGTGCCAGCAGCACACCGATCCAAGAGACCCAGTACTTC.

This clone occurred a few times. The chain is built from TRBV20-1 and TRBJ2-4; D remains ambiguous. The CDR3 is 11 amino acids. Germline CDR1 reads DFQATT; CDR2 reads SNEGSKA (reference sequence). The V end lost 5 bases, the J end lost 8 bases, and 10 bases lay between the germline ends. CDR3: CSAPDGDIQYF. DNA for the CDR3: TGCAGTGCTCCTGATGGGGACATTCAGTACTTC.